Each of the 30 T cell receptor beta chains below was sequenced from the same sample in a study of metastatic and nonmetastatic thyroid tumors. No treatment had been given to any patient before thyroid surgery. TCRdb called clones again from the PCR reads with MiXCR. The data hold under 8,500 clones, with roughly 25% observed a single time. Specimen: tumor tissue. Every receptor here comes from a female donor with papillary thyroid cancer or a benign thyroid nodule (not recorded which). Some clones in this sample may be carry-over from other donors' samples.

This chain links TRBV2 with TRBJ1-5; no clear D. There are 16 residues in the CDR3. Germline CDR1 and CDR2: SNHLY and FYNNEI. Trimming shortened V by 5 bases and J by 0 bases, and 14 bases separated the two germline ends. The CDR3 region is CASSLSARNSNQPQHF. The CDR3 DNA reads TGTGCCAGCAGTTTATCGGCGAGAAATAGCAATCAGCCCCAGCATTTT.

This chain joins TRBV28 and TRBJ2-1, with 12 bases fitting TRBD2. The CDR3 contains 15 residues. V dropped 6 bases and J dropped 8; count of bases not matched to a gene: 8. Per germline, CDR1 MDHEN and CDR2 SYDVKM. This CDR3 reads CASSSGLAGTDEQFF. CDR3 DNA sequence: TGTGCCAGCAGCTCCGGACTAGCGGGAACGGATGAGCAGTTCTTC.

This clone was seen at least ten times. The junction and the germline gene differ at one end; a read error may be behind it. The identical CDR3 is also encoded by other nucleotide sequences in the sample. This chain links TRBV9 with TRBJ2-5, with 9 bases aligning to TRBD2. Germline V gene sequence: CDR1 SGDLS, CDR2 YYNGEE. CDR3 length: 15 amino acids. As DNA, the CDR3 is TGTGCCAGCAGCGTAGGGGGTAGCGGGGGAGAGACCCAGTACTTT. Its translation is CASSVGGSGGETQYF.

Judged by abundance, this clone is medium-sized. V and J are TRBV24-1 and TRBJ2-3; 13 nucleotides align to TRBD2. The trim removed 9 bases at V and 0 bases at J, leaving 2 bases unmatched. This CDR3 has 15 residues. The germline V gene has CDR1 KGHDR and CDR2 SFDVKD. The CDR3 DNA reads TGTGCCACCGGACTAGCGGGAGCTAGCACAGATACGCAGTATTTT. Protein: CATGLAGASTDTQYF.

This clone was recorded at least ten times. This sequence joins TRBV7-6 and TRBJ1-3, with 8 bases that match TRBD1. Unmatched junction bases numbered 4, after V lost 1 base and J lost 2 bases. The CDR3 is 16 residues long. From germline, CDR1 is SGHVS and CDR2 FNYEAQ. In DNA form, the CDR3 reads TGTGCCAGCAGCTTAGGGGCAGGGGGCCCTGGAAACACCATATATTTT. It yields the protein CASSLGAGGPGNTIYF.

The V and J genes are TRBV15 and TRBJ1-2; D is perhaps TRBD1 (6 bases). V gave up 9 bases and J gave up 10 bases, with 24 bases separating them. Germline CDR1 reads LNHNV; CDR2 reads YYDKDF (reference sequence). The CDR3 is made up of 14 amino acids. The CDR3 nucleotides read TGTGCCACGAGCGAAGATCAGGGGCAGGTTTTCTACACCTTC. This sequence encodes CATSEDQGQVFYTF.

This chain connects TRBV11-2 to TRBJ2-7; D tentatively fits TRBD1 or TRBD2 (5 bases each). CDR3 length: 13 residues. Germline V gene data show CDR1 as SGHAT and CDR2 as FQNNGV. V lost 6 bases to trimming and J lost 3 bases, with 12 bases between them. Written as DNA, the CDR3 is TGTGCCAGCAGTCCCAGGGAGCTCTACGAGCAGTACTTC. Translated: CASSPRELYEQYF.

The chain links TRBV10-2 to TRBJ1-2; no clear D. V was trimmed by 8 bases and J by 5 bases, leaving 15 bases between them. This CDR3 has 13 amino acids. In germline, CDR1 is WSHSY, CDR2 SAAADI. The CDR3 sequence is CASSPELFYGYTF. The CDR3 region has the DNA TGCGCCAGCTCGCCGGAGCTCTTTTATGGCTACACCTTC.

By share of the sample, this clone is medium-sized. The genes are TRBV24-1 and TRBJ1-2; weak D call: TRBD1 (6 bases). The CDR3 totals 14 residues. CDR1 and CDR2 from the germline V gene are KGHDR and SFDVKD. V was cut by 5 bases and J by 2 bases, with 11 bases left in between. The CDR3 protein is CATSGSGQNYGYTF. The DNA for the CDR3 is TGTGCCACCAGTGGTTCCGGACAGAACTATGGCTACACCTTC.

This clone was observed a handful of times. The rearrangement uses TRBV12-3 or TRBV12-4 and TRBJ1-2; D is unclear. V was shortened by 5 bases and J by 1 base, with 8 bases between the two germline ends. The CDR3 has 13 amino acids. The CDR3 protein is CASSRGINYGYTF. The DNA for the CDR3 is TGTGCCAGCAGTCGCGGGATTAACTATGGCTACACCTTC.

This clone has a handful of counts. V gene TRBV6-5 combines with J gene TRBJ2-7, with D perhaps matching TRBD2 (5 bases). CDR1 MNHEY and CDR2 SVGAGI come from the germline V gene. The CDR3 is 15 residues long. The ends were cut back, 2 bases at V and 3 bases at J, with 14 bases in the middle. As DNA, the CDR3 is TGTGCCAGCAGTTACGGGCTAGGAGGAGACTACGAGCAGTACTTC. Its translation: CASSYGLGGDYEQYF.

This clone was counted only a few times. V usage is TRBV6-2 or TRBV6-3 and J usage is TRBJ2-7; the D is unclear. The CDR3 extends over 11 amino acids. Trimming stripped 2 bases from V and 6 bases from J, with 5 bases between. The germline gives CDR1 MNHEY, CDR2 SVGEGT. CDR3: CASSYGVEQYF. CDR3 sequence (DNA): TGTGCCAGCAGTTACGGGGTCGAGCAGTACTTC.

This chain joins TRBV28 and TRBJ1-5; the match to TRBD1 covers 7 bases. Unmatched junction bases numbered 8, after V lost 6 bases and J lost 3 bases. This CDR3 has 15 amino acids. The germline gives CDR1 MDHEN, CDR2 SYDVKM. CDR3 sequence: CASSRDRASNQPQHF. The DNA for the CDR3 is TGTGCCAGCAGCCGTGACAGGGCTTCCAATCAGCCCCAGCATTTT.

The J gene is TRBJ1-1, the V gene TRBV9; D perhaps matches TRBD1 (5 bases). V gave up 9 bases and J gave up 2 bases, with 11 bases separating them. This CDR3 has 12 amino acids. Germline V gene data show CDR1 as SGDLS and CDR2 as YYNGEE. The CDR3: CATQGPNTEAFF. The CDR3 nucleotides are TGTGCCACTCAGGGTCCTAACACTGAAGCTTTCTTT.

This clone was counted a single time. The chain uses TRBV20-1 and TRBJ2-5; 10 bases are a match to TRBD2. This CDR3 comprises 13 residues. Trimming cost V 3 bases and J 4 bases; bases outside gene matches: 2. Germline CDR1 is DFQATT and CDR2 is SNEGSKA (reference sequence). The CDR3 coding sequence is TGCAGTGCTAGGGCTAGCGGGAGAGAGACCCAGTACTTC. Translation gives CSARASGRETQYF.

This clone was observed a handful of times. The CDR3 does not close with the conserved phenylalanine or tryptophan, likely indicating a read error. The DNA is omitted, as the CDR3 cannot be located on it reliably, and the CDR3 follows TCRdb's listing. This chain uses TRBV6-5 with TRBJ2-7. Germline V gene lookup returns CDR1 MNHEY and CDR2 SVGAGI. The CDR3 comprises 12 residues, both ends counted. The CDR3 here is CASSYSVLGKWG.

By sample fraction, this clone is large. The genes are TRBV6-1 and TRBJ2-7; D may be TRBD1 or TRBD2 (5 bases each). CDR3 length: 15 residues. Between the trimmed V and J ends, which lost 6 bases and 3 bases, there was a span of 18 bases. The germline V gene encodes CDR1 MNHNS and CDR2 SASEGT. CDR3 sequence: CASSHEGVGHYEQYF. The CDR3 DNA follows: TGTGCCAGCAGCCACGAGGGCGTCGGACACTACGAGCAGTACTTC.

This clone showed up just a few times. This chain joins TRBV2 and TRBJ2-7; the D is unclear. This CDR3 has 10 residues. Per the germline V gene, CDR1 is SNHLY and CDR2 is FYNNEI. Here the CDR3 reads CAIGSYEQYF. The CDR3 DNA is TGTGCGATCGGGTCCTACGAGCAGTACTTC.

In its sample, this clone is medium-sized (0.01 to 0.1%). V and J are TRBV7-6 and TRBJ1-2, with D tentatively TRBD1 (6 bases). The CDR3 contains 13 residues. The germline V gene encodes CDR1 SGHVS and CDR2 FNYEAQ. The V end was cut by 0 bases, the J end by 10 bases, with 12 bases between. The CDR3 sequence: CASSLAPGVDYTF. In DNA, the CDR3 is TGTGCCAGCAGCTTAGCGCCAGGGGTGGACTACACCTTC.

In its sample, this clone ranks as medium-sized. This chain uses TRBV28 with TRBJ1-5; no reliable D call. The CDR3 runs to 16 residues. Trimming pared 6 bases from V and 0 bases from J, leaving 15 bases between. Germline V gives CDR1 MDHEN, CDR2 SYDVKM. The CDR3 here is CASSPPDPYSNQPQHF. The CDR3 DNA follows: TGTGCCAGCAGCCCCCCGGACCCATATAGCAATCAGCCCCAGCATTTT.

Remarks on this clone: At one boundary the junction diverges from the germline segment, which might be a read error. The chain carries TRBV28 and TRBJ2-5; 12 nucleotides align to TRBD2. The CDR3 sequence is 16 residues long. Germline lookup yields CDR1 MDHEN and CDR2 SYDVKM. In DNA form, the CDR3 reads TGTGCCATCAGTCTCAGACTAGCGGGGGCCCAAGAGACCCAGTACTTC. It specifies CAISLRLAGAQETQYF.

This clone was recorded a few times. The chain has TRBV28 and TRBJ2-7; no reliable D call. CDR1 is MDHEN and CDR2 is SYDVKM in the germline V gene. V lost 5 bases to trimming and J lost 3 bases, with 8 bases between them. The CDR3 runs 12 residues. CDR3 sequence: CASSTDIYEQYF. The DNA of the CDR3 is TGTGCCAGCAGTACCGACATCTACGAGCAGTACTTC.

This clone came up many times. The V call is TRBV18, the J call TRBJ1-3; TRBD1 agrees at 10 bases. Germline V CDR1 and CDR2: KGHSH, LQKENI. There are 16 residues in the CDR3. The V and J ends lost 2 bases and 0 bases, in that order; junction bases with no gene match: 1. The CDR3 is CASSPGTGDSGNTIYF. The CDR3, as DNA: TGTGCCAGCTCACCAGGGACAGGGGACTCTGGAAACACCATATATTTT.

The chain links TRBV5-1 to TRBJ2-7; 9 nucleotides align to TRBD2. V shed 0 bases and J 3 bases; nucleotides not matched to a gene: 4. CDR1 is SGHRS and CDR2 is YFSETQ in the germline V gene. The CDR3 spans 15 residues. The CDR3 nucleotides read TGCGCCAGCAGCTTGGCTAGCGGGATGAACTACGAGCAGTACTTC. Protein: CASSLASGMNYEQYF.

This clone has a count of ten or more. The chain recombines TRBV29-1 with TRBJ1-1; D possibly corresponds to TRBD1 (6 bases). The CDR3 spans 11 residues. Germline V CDR1 and CDR2: SQVTM, ANQGSEA. Trimming left V 7 bases short and J 6 bases short, with 12 bases between. This CDR3 is CSAGGAAEAFF. In DNA, the CDR3 is TGCAGCGCTGGGGGGGCGGCTGAAGCTTTCTTT. Together with reference TRBV29-1 and TRBJ1-1, the CDR3 gives the full variable domain: SAVISQKPSRDICQRGTSLTIQCQVDSQVTMMFWYRQQPGQSLTLIATANQGSEATYESGFVIDKFPISRPNLTFSTLTVSNMSPEDSSIYLCSAGGAAEAFFGQGTRLTVV.

This clone was seen more than once but under ten times. The chain joins TRBV28 to TRBJ1-6, with D maybe TRBD1 (6 bases). From germline, CDR1 is MDHEN and CDR2 SYDVKM. CDR3 length: 15 residues. Trimming stripped 6 bases from V and 2 bases from J, with 11 bases between. CDR3 sequence (DNA): TGTGCCAGCAGACCACAGGGAACCTATAATTCACCCCTCCACTTT. It codes for CASRPQGTYNSPLHF.

In its sample, this clone was seen many times. Other DNA sequences in the same sample also yield this CDR3. The genes are TRBV7-3 and TRBJ2-3; 7 bases fit TRBD2. V was pared by 5 bases and J by 8 bases, with 4 bases of the junction left unmatched. This CDR3 has 12 residues. The germline V gene has CDR1 SGHTA and CDR2 FQGTGA. The CDR3 nucleotides are TGTGCCAGCAGCCAACCGGGAGGTACGCAGTATTTT. Protein sequence: CASSQPGGTQYF. The variable domain in full, completed from reference TRBV7-3 and TRBJ2-3, reads GAGVSQTPSNKVTEKGKYVELRCDPISGHTALYWYRQSLGQGPEFLIYFQGTGAADDSGLPNDRFFAVRPEGSVSTLKIQRTERGDSAVYLCASSQPGGTQYFGPGTRLTVL.

The genes are TRBV6-1 and TRBJ2-2, with D maybe TRBD1 (6 bases). CDR3 length equals 14 residues. In germline, CDR1 is MNHNS, CDR2 SASEGT. V lost 7 bases to trimming and J lost 4 bases, with 13 bases between them. Here the CDR3 DNA reads TGTGCCAGCACGCTCTTAGGGGGCACCGGGGAGCTGTTTTTT. Translated, it gives CASTLLGGTGELFF.

In the case of this clone: At one end the junction does not follow the germline gene, possibly because of a read error. This CDR3 is also generated by other DNA sequences in the sample. The chain joins TRBV2 to TRBJ2-3, with TRBD2 matching 10 bases. This CDR3 contains 17 residues. Germline CDR1 reads SNHLY; CDR2 reads FYNNEI. The CDR3 is CASSPLTSGPSTDTQYF. In DNA, the CDR3 is TGTGCCAGCAGCCCTCTGACTAGCGGGCCTAGCACAGATACACAGTATTTT.

The V gene is TRBV14, the J gene TRBJ2-7; D ambiguous. CDR1 and CDR2 (germline): SGHDN, FVKESK. The CDR3 contains 12 residues. V lost 4 bases and J 7 bases, leaving 11 bases between the germline ends. The CDR3: CASSLAVREQYF. For the CDR3, the DNA is TGTGCCAGCAGCCTCGCTGTACGGGAGCAGTACTTC. Drawing the rest from reference TRBV14 and TRBJ2-7, the complete variable domain is EAGVTQFPSHSVIEKGQTVTLRCDPISGHDNLYWYRRVMGKEIKFLLHFVKESKQDESGMPNNRFLAERTGGTYSTLKVQPAELEDSGVYFCASSLAVREQYFGPGTRLTVT.